One sample yielded the 22 T cell receptor beta chains listed below, sequenced in a study of T cell responses to AZD1222 COVID-19 vaccine. Repertoires were generated with immunoSEQ multiplex PCR, while TCRdb's copy carries only in-frame clones and drops some. The profile shows about 60,000 clones, approximately 89% of them singletons. This specimen was peripheral blood, taken on day 0 of MenACWY control vaccination. Every receptor here comes from an adult in good health.

This sequence joins TRBV25-1 and TRBJ2-1, with 12 positions matching TRBD2. This CDR3 is 16 amino acids long. J lost 6 bases, V lost 3 bases, and 6 bases had no gene match. Germline-derived CDR1 and CDR2 are MGHDK and SYGVNS. The CDR3 nucleotides read TGTGCCAGCAGTGAGCCGGGACTAGCGGGCATCAATGAGCAGTTCTTC. This codes for CASSEPGLAGINEQFF.

This clone was seen a single time. This rearrangement joins TRBV7-9 to TRBJ1-5; D is undetermined. Germline V gene data show CDR1 as SEHNR and CDR2 as FQNEAQ (reference sequence). The germline V and J ends were trimmed by 2 bases and 5 bases, with 16 bases remaining between them. The CDR3 is made up of 16 amino acids. CDR3 region: CASSLSLPSGDQPQHF. Here the CDR3 DNA reads TGTGCCAGCAGCTTATCGCTCCCCAGTGGTGATCAGCCCCAGCATTTT.

The V gene is TRBV10-1, the J gene TRBJ2-3; D remains ambiguous. CDR3 size: 13 residues. Deletions cut 3 bases from V and 2 bases from J, with 6 bases between. The germline gives CDR1 WNHNN, CDR2 SYGVQD (reference sequence). CDR3 in DNA: TGCGCCAGCAGTGAAAGCGTCACAGATACGCAGTATTTT. Translating gives CASSESVTDTQYF.

The chain couples TRBV2 to TRBJ2-3, with 9 positions matching TRBD1. Germline CDR1 is SNHLY and CDR2 is FYNNEI. CDR3 length: 16 residues. V trimming: 6 bases; J trimming: 0 bases; junction bases outside the gene matches: 7. In DNA, the CDR3 is TGTGCCAGCAGGATACAGGGGGCGGCGAGCACAGATACGCAGTATTTT. It specifies CASRIQGAASTDTQYF.

This chain links TRBV4-1 with TRBJ1-5; 7 bases fit TRBD1. The CDR3 is 15 residues long. Germline lookup yields CDR1 MGHRA and CDR2 YSYEKL. Trimming at V came to 1 base and at J to 5 bases, leaving 5 bases not matched to a gene. The CDR3 here is CASSQGQGLYQPQHF. The CDR3 nucleotides read TGCGCCAGCAGCCAAGGACAGGGTTTATATCAGCCCCAGCATTTT.

V is TRBV6-5 and J is TRBJ1-5; unclear D gene. This CDR3 spans 13 amino acids. Germline V gene lookup returns CDR1 MNHEY and CDR2 SVGAGI. V lost 6 bases and J 0 bases, leaving 6 bases between the germline ends. The CDR3 is CASRLYSNQPQHF. CDR3 bases: TGTGCCAGCAGATTGTATAGCAATCAGCCCCAGCATTTT.

The chain has TRBV19 and TRBJ1-4; 9 nucleotides agree with TRBD1. The CDR3 extends over 15 amino acids. With 8 bases clipped from V and 7 bases from J, the junction kept 11 bases outside the gene matches. Germline CDR1 is LNHDA and CDR2 is SQIVND (reference sequence). The CDR3 protein is CASRRLQGAAEKLFF. In nucleotides, the CDR3 is TGTGCCAGTCGGCGCCTACAGGGGGCAGCTGAAAAACTGTTTTTT. The variable domain in full, with the rest retrieved from reference TRBV19 and TRBJ1-4, is DGGITQSPKYLFRKEGQNVTLSCEQNLNHDAMYWYRQDPGQGLRLIYYSQIVNDFQKGDIAEGYSVSREKKESFPLTVTSAQKNPTAFYLCASRRLQGAAEKLFFGSGTQLSVL.

The chain uses TRBV27 and TRBJ1-5, with TRBD1 matching 7 bases. Germline CDR1 MNHEY, CDR2 SMNVEV (reference sequence). The CDR3 length is 13 residues. Trimming removed 6 bases from V and 7 bases from J; junction bases left unmatched: 6. The DNA for the CDR3 is TGTGCCAGCAGCAGACAGGGCGTCCAGCCCCAGCATTTT. It yields the protein CASSRQGVQPQHF.

The rearrangement joins TRBV29-1 to TRBJ1-1; 7 bases align to TRBD1. This CDR3 is 15 amino acids long. V was clipped by 4 bases and J by 5 bases; unmatched bases: 13. Germline CDR1 and CDR2: SQVTM and ANQGSEA. The CDR3 coding sequence is TGCAGCGTTGGGACAGGCCGGGGGGAATGGACTGAAGCTTTCTTT. It encodes CSVGTGRGEWTEAFF.

The chain carries TRBV18 and TRBJ2-7, with 8 bases aligning to TRBD2. The V gene's germline CDR1 is KGHSH and CDR2 LQKENI. The CDR3 runs to 14 residues. With 2 bases clipped from V and 6 bases from J, the junction kept 6 bases outside the gene matches. The CDR3, as DNA: TGTGCCAGCTCACCATCCAGCGGGAGCCCCGAGCAGTACTTC. This translates into CASSPSSGSPEQYF. The variable domain in full, completed from reference TRBV18 and TRBJ2-7, reads NAGVMQNPRHLVRRRGQEARLRCSPMKGHSHVYWYRQLPEEGLKFMVYLQKENIIDESGMPKERFSAEFPKEGPSILRIQQVVRGDSAAYFCASSPSSGSPEQYFGPGTRLTVT.

The chain uses TRBV27 and TRBJ2-3; no definite D call. CDR1 is MNHEY and CDR2 is SMNVEV in the germline V gene (reference sequence). There are 14 residues in the CDR3. The V end lost 3 bases, the J end lost 2 bases, and 9 bases lay between the germline ends. CDR3 region: CASSFGSHTDTQYF. CDR3 DNA sequence: TGTGCCAGCAGTTTCGGTAGCCACACAGATACGCAGTATTTT.

The J gene is TRBJ1-6, the V gene TRBV5-1; a weak D match, TRBD1 (6 bases). Trimming took off 0 bases at V and 7 bases at J, with 17 bases between the two ends. The CDR3 has 17 residues. Germline assignment: CDR1 SGHRS and CDR2 YFSETQ. The CDR3 nucleotides are TGCGCCAGCAGCTTGGCCGCGGCGGGGGCGGGGAATTCACCCCTCCACTTT. Protein: CASSLAAAGAGNSPLHF.

The chain has TRBV28 and TRBJ2-4, with 10 bases matching TRBD2. The CDR3 is 17 amino acids. The germline V gene encodes CDR1 MDHEN and CDR2 SYDVKM. With V trimmed by 1 base and J by 3 bases, 6 bases remained unmatched. The CDR3 here is CASSLSRTSGYKNIQYF. The DNA for the CDR3 is TGTGCCAGCAGTTTATCTCGGACTAGCGGCTACAAAAACATTCAGTACTTC.

The chain has TRBV7-2 and TRBJ2-7, with TRBD1 matching over 7 bases. CDR1 is SGHTA, CDR2 FQGNSA, per germline. V lost 1 base and J lost 5; bases outside the gene matches: 2. The CDR3 has 13 residues. This chain's CDR3 is CASSLDRGHEQYF. CDR3 coding DNA: TGTGCCAGCAGCTTAGACAGGGGCCACGAGCAGTACTTC. The full variable domain, completed using reference TRBV7-2 and TRBJ2-7, is GAGVSQSPSNKVTEKGKDVELRCDPISGHTALYWYRQSLGQGLEFLIYFQGNSAPDKSGLPSDRFSAERTGGSVSTLTIQRTQQEDSAVYLCASSLDRGHEQYFGPGTRLTVT.

The gene calls are TRBV24-1 and TRBJ2-3; D gene ambiguous. V was pared by 1 base and J by 3 bases, with 10 bases between. The CDR3 contains 15 residues. Germline V lookup: CDR1 KGHDR, CDR2 SFDVKD. The CDR3 region is CATSDFSLGTDTQYF. The CDR3 DNA reads TGTGCCACCAGTGATTTCAGCCTCGGGACAGATACGCAGTATTTT.

This chain joins TRBV27 and TRBJ1-6; D ambiguous. There are 18 residues in the CDR3. Looked up from germline, CDR1 is MNHEY and CDR2 is SMNVEV (reference sequence). Trimming removed 3 bases from V and 0 bases from J, with 15 bases in between. CDR3 residues: CASSFRVAASSYNSPLHF. The CDR3 DNA reads as TGTGCCAGCAGTTTTCGGGTGGCAGCGAGCTCCTATAATTCACCCCTCCACTTT.

The J gene is TRBJ2-7, the V gene TRBV25-1; no clear D. The CDR3 loop spans 12 amino acids. V lost 4 bases, J lost 5 bases, and 9 bases lay in between. Germline V lookup: CDR1 MGHDK, CDR2 SYGVNS. CDR3 nucleotide sequence: TGTGCCAGCAGTGGCCCCCTCAACGAGCAGTACTTC. Residues: CASSGPLNEQYF.

A few counts support this clone. The chain combines TRBV19 with TRBJ1-5; a weak D match, TRBD1 (5 bases). V dropped 2 bases and J dropped 6 bases, with 14 bases sitting between them. Germline V gene sequence: CDR1 LNHDA, CDR2 SQIVND (reference sequence). CDR3 length: 15 residues. The CDR3 DNA follows: TGTGCCAGTAGTATACCCGGCCAGGGCACTCAGCCCCAGCATTTT. Amino acids: CASSIPGQGTQPQHF.

The gene calls are TRBV6-5 and TRBJ1-6; D gene unclear. The CDR3 runs 15 residues. CDR1 and CDR2 (germline): MNHEY, SVGAGI. The V end lost 6 bases, the J end lost 7 bases, and 16 bases lay between the germline ends. The CDR3 sequence is CASRATGGMNSPLHF. As DNA, the CDR3 is TGTGCCAGCAGAGCCACTGGAGGGATGAATTCACCCCTCCACTTT.

The chain is built from TRBV5-6 and TRBJ2-1; the match to TRBD2 covers 14 bases. This CDR3 spans 18 amino acids. Germline loops: CDR1 SGHDT, CDR2 YYEEEE. With V trimmed by 3 bases and J by 12 bases, 17 bases remained unmatched. CDR3 residues: CASSSSWGTSGSDMGQFF. In nucleotides, the CDR3 is TGTGCCAGCAGCTCAAGCTGGGGGACTAGCGGGAGTGATATGGGGCAGTTCTTC.

The V and J genes are TRBV12-3 or TRBV12-4 and TRBJ2-4; D gene unclear. The CDR3 is made up of 13 amino acids. V lost 7 bases to trimming and J lost 2 bases, with 9 bases between them. Written as DNA, the CDR3 is TGTGCCAGCAAAGATGCGTCCAAAAACATTCAGTACTTC. Protein sequence: CASKDASKNIQYF.

The chain joins TRBV12-3 or TRBV12-4 to TRBJ1-1; 7 bases match TRBD1. Losses at the gene ends were 6 bases for V and 11 bases for J; bases not matched to a gene: 6. There are 11 residues in the CDR3. CDR3 protein: CASSLQGRAFF. In DNA, the CDR3 is TGTGCCAGCAGCCTACAGGGGCGGGCTTTCTTT.